These T cell receptor beta chains were read from a single sample in a study of T cells in Graves' hyperthyroidism and ophthalmopathy. TCRdb re-derived calls from the multiplex PCR reads in MiXCR, one entry per CDR3 protein. The table has about 590,000 distinct CDR3 sequences, about 15% seen once. Sequencing used blood. These receptors were collected from a woman younger than 45 with Graves' hyperthyroidism. The CDR3 runs from the conserved cysteine through the conserved F or W. Each record gives: clone size, D gene, V gene, J gene, CDR3 protein, CDR3 DNA. The D gene is left open where the match is weak. Clone size is stated in some rows and not others, as once, few, many or a class when expanded.

NA,NA,TRBV24-1,TRBJ2-1,CATSRGFPYNEQFF,TGTGCCACCAGTCGCGGATTCCCCTACAATGAGCAGTTCTTC
once,NA,TRBV29-1,TRBJ2-3,CSVEDFSTTSGTDTQYF,TGCAGCGTTGAAGATTTTAGTACGACCAGTGGCACAGATACGCAGTATTTT
many,TRBD2,TRBV7-2,TRBJ2-5,CASSLILAGGQETQYF,TGTGCCAGCAGCTTAATTTTAGCGGGAGGACAAGAGACCCAGTACTTC
many,TRBD1,TRBV12-3/TRBV12-4,TRBJ2-3,CASSLADRVKTDTQYF,TGTGCCAGCAGTTTAGCGGACAGGGTAAAAACAGATACGCAGTATTTT
once,NA,TRBV7-3,TRBJ2-1,CASSLFDFRPEQFF,TGTGCCAGCAGCTTATTTGATTTTAGGCCTGAGCAGTTCTTC
few,TRBD1,TRBV10-1,TRBJ1-1,CASSINRGEGVKNTEAFF,TGCGCCAGCAGTATAAACAGGGGTGAGGGGGTGAAGAACACTGAAGCTTTCTTT
many,TRBD1,TRBV30,TRBJ2-7,CAWSYPIGTGDHEQYF,TGTGCCTGGAGTTACCCTATCGGGACAGGGGACCACGAGCAGTACTTC
NA,TRBD1,TRBV9,TRBJ1-4,CASSVSGGAGNEKLFF,TGTGCCAGCAGCGTTTCAGGGGGTGCCGGTAATGAAAAACTGTTTTTT
many,NA,TRBV20-1,TRBJ1-5,CSARSRIEGQPQHF,TGCAGTGCTAGGAGCAGGATCGAAGGTCAGCCCCAGCATTTT
NA,NA,TRBV6-1,TRBJ1-2,CASSVQPLYGYTF,TGTGCCAGCAGTGTTCAACCACTCTATGGCTACACCTTC
many,NA,TRBV28,TRBJ1-1,CASSLDMSWATEAFF,TGTGCCAGCAGTCTGGACATGTCTTGGGCCACTGAAGCTTTCTTT
many,NA,TRBV12-3/TRBV12-4,TRBJ1-2,CASSLVPGTGLNYGYTF,TGTGCCAGCAGTTTAGTCCCGGGAACAGGGCTTAACTATGGCTACACCTTC
many,TRBD1,TRBV11-2,TRBJ1-1,CASSPGTGTGDKAFF,TGTGCCAGCAGCCCGGGGACCGGGACAGGGGATAAAGCTTTCTTT
many,NA,TRBV5-6,TRBJ2-2,CASSLYLLLADANTGELFF,TGTGCCAGCAGCTTGTACCTCCTACTAGCAGACGCGAACACCGGGGAGCTGTTTTTT
NA,TRBD1,TRBV3-1,TRBJ1-6,CASSPTGGRNSPLHF,TGTGCCAGCAGCCCGACAGGGGGTAGGAATTCACCCCTCCACTTT
NA,NA,TRBV29-1,TRBJ2-7,CSVGEYEQYF,TGCAGCGTTGGCGAGTACGAGCAGTACTTT
many,NA,TRBV18,TRBJ2-7,CASTPAIGEQYF,TGTGCCAGCACGCCGGCAATCGGCGAGCAGTACTTC
many,NA,TRBV7-3,TRBJ2-3,CASSLSGALDTQYF,TGTGCCAGCAGCCTCAGTGGGGCGCTAGATACGCAGTATTTT
NA,NA,TRBV12-3/TRBV12-4,TRBJ2-2,CASSKIANTGELSF,TGTGCCAGCAGCAAAATTGCGAACACCGGGGAGCTGTCTTTT
NA,NA,TRBV6-1,TRBJ2-7,CASGGESYEQYF,TGTGCCAGCGGGGGCGAATCCTACGAGCAGTACTTC
many,NA,TRBV11-2,TRBJ2-1,CASSLDVHNEQFF,TGTGCCAGCAGCTTAGACGTACACAATGAGCAGTTCTTC
few,TRBD2,TRBV3-1,TRBJ2-7,CASSQGRGSSYEQYF,TGTGCCAGCAGCCAAGGACGCGGGAGCTCCTACGAGCAGTACTTC
few,TRBD1,TRBV6-1,TRBJ2-4,CASRNRGPKNIQYF,TGTGCCAGCAGGAACAGGGGGCCCAAAAACATTCAGTACTTC
many,TRBD2,TRBV27,TRBJ2-3,CASSSRRALADSTDTQYF,TGTGCCAGCAGTTCCCGGCGAGCACTAGCGGATAGCACAGATACGCAGTATTTT
NA,NA,TRBV6-2/TRBV6-3,TRBJ1-6,CASSYSGHESSPLHF,TGTGCCAGCAGTTACTCGGGTCATGAGAGTTCACCCCTCCACTTT
NA,NA,TRBV6-9,TRBJ1-4,CASSYRRGEKLFF,TGTGCCAGCAGTTACCGCAGGGGTGAAAAACTGTTTTTT
many,TRBD1,TRBV28,TRBJ2-5,CASSSTGAMDQETQYF,TGTGCCAGCAGTTCGACAGGGGCCATGGACCAAGAGACCCAGTACTTC
few,NA,TRBV10-2,TRBJ2-7,CASSEPRWGEQYF,TGCGCCAGCAGTGAGCCGAGGTGGGGCGAGCAGTACTTC
NA,NA,TRBV27,TRBJ1-2,CASSRTGHYGYTF,TGTGCCAGCAGCCGTACAGGGCACTATGGCTACACCTTC
NA,TRBD2,TRBV7-9,TRBJ2-7,CASSSQRGQSYEQYF,TGTGCCAGCAGCTCCCAGCGGGGGCAAAGCTACGAGCAGTACTTC
many,TRBD2,TRBV10-3,TRBJ2-3,CAISAFGRWTDTQYF,TGTGCCATCAGTGCATTCGGGAGGTGGACAGATACGCAGTATTTT
many,NA,TRBV28,TRBJ1-5,CASSLSGNQPQHF,TGTGCCAGCAGTTTATCGGGCAATCAGCCCCAGCATTTT
NA,TRBD2,TRBV29-1,TRBJ2-7,CSVISGTYEQYF,TGCAGCGTCATTAGCGGGACCTACGAGCAGTACTTC
many,NA,TRBV7-9,TRBJ2-7,CASSFTGAIHEQYF,TGTGCCAGCAGCTTTACGGGAGCAATCCACGAGCAGTACTTC
many,TRBD2,TRBV6-2/TRBV6-3,TRBJ2-7,CASSLLAGGYEQYF,TGTGCCAGCAGCCTACTAGCGGGAGGCTACGAGCAGTACTTC
few,NA,TRBV4-2,TRBJ2-7,CASSQERVSSYEQYF,TGTGCCAGCAGCCAAGAGAGGGTTAGCTCCTACGAGCAGTACTTC
few,TRBD2,TRBV30,TRBJ2-3,CAWSVSGRADTQYF,TGTGCCTGGAGTGTTAGCGGGCGGGCAGATACGCAGTATTTT
many,TRBD1,TRBV12-3/TRBV12-4,TRBJ2-2,CASSLDGTGFNTGELFF,TGTGCCAGCAGCCTAGATGGGACAGGGTTTAACACCGGGGAGCTGTTTTTT
many,NA,TRBV28,TRBJ1-4,CASSLDTKGEKLFF,TGTGCCAGCAGTCTTGACACAAAAGGGGAAAAACTGTTTTTT
NA,NA,TRBV6-1,TRBJ2-1,CASKTNRDYSSYNEQFF,TGTGCCAGCAAAACTAACAGAGACTATAGCTCCTACAATGAGCAGTTCTTC
many,NA,TRBV7-2,TRBJ2-3,CASSPTQSTDTQYF,TGTGCCAGCAGCCCTACTCAATCCACAGATACGCAGTATTTT
NA,NA,TRBV9,TRBJ2-7,CASSVVSSSYEQYF,TGTGCCAGCAGCGTAGTCTCTTCAAGCTACGAGCAGTACTTC
NA,NA,TRBV7-9,TRBJ2-7,CASSPGSGSVYEQYF,TGTGCCAGCAGCCCAGGATCTGGGTCTGTCTACGAGCAGTACTTC
few,TRBD2,TRBV6-1,TRBJ2-2,CASSDLTSANTGELFF,TGTGCCAGCAGTGACCTGACTAGCGCAAACACCGGGGAGCTGTTTTTT
few,NA,TRBV28,TRBJ2-1,CASSRSTRVINEQFF,TGTGCCAGCAGCCGGTCGACGAGGGTAATCAATGAGCAGTTCTTC